A selection of T cell receptor beta chains follows, all from one sample in a study of blood T cell repertoires in COVID-19. Data came from immunoSEQ multiplex PCR; TCRdb stores just in-frame clones and leaves some out. This sample carries about 74,000 clones, approximately 86% of them seen once, and the ten largest clones take 1.5% to 2.5%. What was sequenced was peripheral blood. These receptors were taken from a woman of 80 years or more with active or convalescent COVID-19. CDR3s include the opening cysteine and the closing phenylalanine or tryptophan.

TRBV5-1 | 16 | CASSLDGGGSSYEQYF
TRBV14 | 12 | CASSRPGNTIYF
TRBV5-4 | 16 | CASSQLAGGLTGELFF
TRBV4-3 | 13 | CASSRLGGTEAFF
TRBV29-1 | 11 | CSVRRNNEQFF
TRBV9 | 16 | CASSVGYRVLRNEQYF
TRBV6-5 | 13 | CASRISMVDTQYF
TRBV5-4 | 16 | CASSTPTSGRTDTQYF
TRBV29-1 | 14 | CSTALDRGRAEAFF
TRBV6-4 | 15 | CASSDSGTAYNEQFF
TRBV19 | 15 | CASSIGVYSNQPQHF
TRBV14 | 14 | CASSQSSGMVTQYF
TRBV9 | 15 | CASSDDLLSTDTQYF
TRBV30 | 16 | CAWIGTSGWGTGELFF
TRBV9 | 16 | CASSAFRQTSYHEQYF
TRBV3-1/TRBV3-2 | 13 | CASSHRGTETQYF
TRBV4-3 | 16 | CASRIRTGGSPYEQYF
TRBV5-1 | 17 | CASSLGLAGEGTDTQYF
TRBV30 | 14 | CAWSFDRTNSPLHF
TRBV6-2/TRBV6-3 | 13 | CASSYQTRETQYF
TRBV19 | 16 | CASSIIGRGANTEAFF
TRBV18 | 16 | CASSPLSSEANYGYTF
TRBV10-3 | 16 | CAIRAGLAGPTDTQYF
TRBV7-3 | 16 | CASSPEFSGVYNEQFF
TRBV29-1 | 12 | CSPLRLAHEQFF
TRBV18 | 14 | CASSPWAGEETQYF
TRBV3-1/TRBV3-2 | 14 | CASSPRQGIRGYTF
TRBV5-1 | 14 | CASSSSGTYNEQFF
TRBV3-1/TRBV3-2 | 14 | CASSSRTGITEAFF